These T cell receptor beta chains were read from a single sample in a study of T cell responses to AZD1222 COVID-19 vaccine. Assay used: immunoSEQ multiplex PCR; TCRdb lists only in-frame clones, some missing. The sample yields approximately 100,000 clones, around 96% seen once. Sequenced here: peripheral blood, sampled on day 0 of AZD1222 vaccination. These receptors were obtained from an adult in good health. Both conserved end residues are part of each CDR3. Fields, in order: clone size, V gene, J gene, D gene, CDR3 protein, CDR3 DNA. D genes are given only for firm matches. Size tells how often a clone was seen (once, few, many) or the class of an expanded clone, and some rows leave it out.

clone_size: NA
v_call: TRBV11-3
j_call: TRBJ1-1
d_call: NA
cdr3_aa: CASSLYRVNTEAFF
cdr3_nt: TGTGCCAGCAGCTTATACAGGGTAAACACTGAAGCTTTCTTT

clone_size: NA
v_call: TRBV4-1
j_call: TRBJ2-3
d_call: NA
cdr3_aa: CASSQEGSGSADTQYF
cdr3_nt: TGCGCCAGCAGCCAAGAGGGGTCCGGATCGGCAGATACGCAGTATTTT

clone_size: NA
v_call: TRBV7-3
j_call: TRBJ2-1
d_call: NA
cdr3_aa: CASSLGQGDNGQFF
cdr3_nt: TGTGCCAGCAGCTTAGGCCAGGGTGATAATGGGCAGTTCTTC

clone_size: NA
v_call: TRBV3-1/TRBV3-2
j_call: TRBJ1-6
d_call: NA
cdr3_aa: CASSPARDSPLHF
cdr3_nt: TGTGCCAGCAGCCCCGCCCGGGATTCACCCCTCCACTTT

clone_size: NA
v_call: TRBV11-2
j_call: TRBJ2-1
d_call: NA
cdr3_aa: CASSLALRDNEQFF
cdr3_nt: TGTGCCAGCAGCTTAGCGTTGCGAGACAATGAGCAGTTCTTC

clone_size: NA
v_call: TRBV6-1
j_call: TRBJ1-4
d_call: TRBD1
cdr3_aa: CASSEGTGFEKLFF
cdr3_nt: TGTGCCAGCAGTGAGGGGACAGGGTTTGAAAAACTGTTTTTT

clone_size: once
v_call: TRBV5-1
j_call: TRBJ2-1
d_call: TRBD2
cdr3_aa: CASRPPGLAGGRNEQFF
cdr3_nt: TGCGCCAGCAGACCCCCGGGACTAGCGGGGGGTCGGAATGAGCAGTTCTTC

clone_size: once
v_call: TRBV30
j_call: TRBJ1-6
d_call: NA
cdr3_aa: CAWRRDSPLHF
cdr3_nt: TGTGCCTGGAGGCGAGATTCACCCCTCCACTTT

clone_size: NA
v_call: TRBV9
j_call: TRBJ1-6
d_call: NA
cdr3_aa: CASSVEGDNSPLHF
cdr3_nt: TGTGCCAGCAGCGTAGAAGGGGATAATTCACCCCTCCACTTT

clone_size: NA
v_call: TRBV3-1/TRBV3-2
j_call: TRBJ2-3
d_call: NA
cdr3_aa: CASSQTATVPIF
cdr3_nt: TGTGCCAGCAGCCAAACCGCGACAGTCCCCATTTTT

clone_size: NA
v_call: TRBV19
j_call: TRBJ1-3
d_call: NA
cdr3_aa: CASSPQESSGNTIYF
cdr3_nt: TGTGCCAGTAGCCCCCAAGAGAGCTCTGGAAACACCATATATTTT

clone_size: NA
v_call: TRBV29-1
j_call: TRBJ2-1
d_call: NA
cdr3_aa: CSVQKGSSYNEQFF
cdr3_nt: TGCAGCGTTCAGAAGGGGAGCTCCTACAATGAGCAGTTCTTC

clone_size: NA
v_call: TRBV7-2
j_call: TRBJ1-6
d_call: NA
cdr3_aa: CASGPGWGLFLHF
cdr3_nt: TGTGCCAGCGGCCCTGGGTGGGGCCTTTTCCTCCACTTT

clone_size: NA
v_call: TRBV10-3
j_call: TRBJ2-5
d_call: TRBD2
cdr3_aa: CAISEYGGSVKETQYF
cdr3_nt: TGTGCCATCAGTGAGTACGGGGGGAGTGTCAAAGAGACCCAGTACTTC

clone_size: NA
v_call: TRBV9
j_call: TRBJ1-6
d_call: NA
cdr3_aa: CASSVGGRVGSPLHF
cdr3_nt: TGTGCCAGCAGCGTCGGGGGCAGGGTGGGTTCACCCCTCCACTTT

clone_size: once
v_call: TRBV27
j_call: TRBJ1-2
d_call: TRBD1
cdr3_aa: CASSFDRGIGGYTF
cdr3_nt: TGTGCCAGCAGTTTCGACAGGGGAATCGGTGGCTACACCTTC

clone_size: NA
v_call: TRBV28
j_call: TRBJ1-2
d_call: NA
cdr3_aa: CASSSNRGSIYYGYTF
cdr3_nt: TGTGCCAGCAGTTCAAACCGGGGATCCATCTACTATGGCTACACCTTC

clone_size: NA
v_call: TRBV7-8
j_call: TRBJ1-1
d_call: NA
cdr3_aa: CASRTEEGNTEAFF
cdr3_nt: TGTGCCAGCAGAACCGAAGAGGGGAACACTGAAGCTTTCTTT

clone_size: NA
v_call: TRBV7-8
j_call: TRBJ2-7
d_call: NA
cdr3_aa: CASSFIGPRGDEQYF
cdr3_nt: TGTGCCAGCAGCTTTATAGGGCCCCGCGGGGACGAGCAGTACTTC

clone_size: NA
v_call: TRBV6-5
j_call: TRBJ2-7
d_call: NA
cdr3_aa: CASSQPRWSRYEQYF
cdr3_nt: TGTGCCAGCAGCCAACCCCGTTGGAGCCGTTACGAGCAGTACTTC

clone_size: NA
v_call: TRBV4-1
j_call: TRBJ1-2
d_call: TRBD1
cdr3_aa: CASSQDRADGYTF
cdr3_nt: TGCGCCAGCAGCCAGGACAGGGCAGATGGCTACACCTTC

clone_size: NA
v_call: TRBV19
j_call: TRBJ2-2
d_call: TRBD1
cdr3_aa: CASSIPGDRSFYANTGELFF
cdr3_nt: TGTGCCAGTAGTATACCCGGGGACAGATCCTTTTACGCGAACACCGGGGAGCTGTTTTTT

clone_size: NA
v_call: TRBV6-6
j_call: TRBJ1-2
d_call: NA
cdr3_aa: CASSPGYPGVGVNYGYTF
cdr3_nt: TGTGCCAGCAGTCCGGGCTATCCAGGGGTAGGAGTTAACTATGGCTACACCTTC

clone_size: once
v_call: TRBV29-1
j_call: TRBJ1-1
d_call: NA
cdr3_aa: CSVWTPGGTEAFF
cdr3_nt: TGCAGCGTTTGGACCCCGGGCGGCACTGAAGCTTTCTTT

clone_size: NA
v_call: TRBV11-3
j_call: TRBJ1-2
d_call: NA
cdr3_aa: CASSLDGRGYTF
cdr3_nt: TGTGCCAGCAGCTTAGATGGCCGTGGCTACACCTTC

clone_size: NA
v_call: TRBV19
j_call: TRBJ1-2
d_call: NA
cdr3_aa: CASSIGYGYTF
cdr3_nt: TGTGCCAGTAGTATAGGCTATGGCTACACCTTC

clone_size: once
v_call: TRBV6-2/TRBV6-3
j_call: TRBJ1-2
d_call: NA
cdr3_aa: CASSYPTYGYTF
cdr3_nt: TGTGCCAGCAGTTATCCTACGTATGGCTACACCTTC

clone_size: NA
v_call: TRBV5-1
j_call: TRBJ2-1
d_call: NA
cdr3_aa: CASTPGGEWTTNEQFF
cdr3_nt: TGCGCCAGCACCCCCGGAGGGGAGTGGACCACCAATGAGCAGTTCTTC

clone_size: NA
v_call: TRBV12-3/TRBV12-4
j_call: TRBJ2-7
d_call: NA
cdr3_aa: CASSKLGYEQYF
cdr3_nt: TGTGCCAGCAGTAAGTTGGGCTACGAGCAGTACTTC

clone_size: NA
v_call: TRBV24-1
j_call: TRBJ1-2
d_call: TRBD1
cdr3_aa: CATSDPGQGDGYTF
cdr3_nt: TGTGCCACCAGTGATCCGGGACAGGGTGATGGCTACACCTTC

clone_size: NA
v_call: TRBV12-3/TRBV12-4
j_call: TRBJ1-1
d_call: NA
cdr3_aa: CASSLPWAEAFF
cdr3_nt: TGTGCCAGCAGTTTACCGTGGGCTGAAGCTTTCTTT

clone_size: NA
v_call: TRBV7-9
j_call: TRBJ2-5
d_call: TRBD1
cdr3_aa: CASSPTRQGETQYF
cdr3_nt: TGTGCCAGCAGCCCAACTCGACAGGGGGAGACCCAGTACTTC

clone_size: NA
v_call: TRBV18
j_call: TRBJ1-1
d_call: NA
cdr3_aa: CASSPFDRTSNTEAFF
cdr3_nt: TGTGCCAGCTCACCCTTCGACCGAACTTCGAACACTGAAGCTTTCTTT

clone_size: NA
v_call: TRBV28
j_call: TRBJ2-5
d_call: TRBD1
cdr3_aa: CASSSGQGILLQETQYF
cdr3_nt: TGTGCCAGCTCGTCGGGACAGGGAATATTATTGCAAGAGACCCAGTACTTC

clone_size: NA
v_call: TRBV5-4
j_call: TRBJ1-2
d_call: TRBD1
cdr3_aa: CASSLQTGGNYGYTF
cdr3_nt: TGTGCCAGCAGCTTACAAACAGGGGGAAACTATGGCTACACCTTC

clone_size: NA
v_call: TRBV7-8
j_call: TRBJ2-4
d_call: TRBD2
cdr3_aa: CASSGGFRTSGGSVKNIQYF
cdr3_nt: TGTGCCAGCAGCGGAGGGTTTCGGACTAGCGGGGGGTCTGTCAAAAACATTCAGTACTTC

clone_size: NA
v_call: TRBV19
j_call: TRBJ2-5
d_call: TRBD1
cdr3_aa: CASSPWTGEETQYF
cdr3_nt: TGTGCCAGTAGTCCGTGGACAGGGGAAGAGACCCAGTACTTC